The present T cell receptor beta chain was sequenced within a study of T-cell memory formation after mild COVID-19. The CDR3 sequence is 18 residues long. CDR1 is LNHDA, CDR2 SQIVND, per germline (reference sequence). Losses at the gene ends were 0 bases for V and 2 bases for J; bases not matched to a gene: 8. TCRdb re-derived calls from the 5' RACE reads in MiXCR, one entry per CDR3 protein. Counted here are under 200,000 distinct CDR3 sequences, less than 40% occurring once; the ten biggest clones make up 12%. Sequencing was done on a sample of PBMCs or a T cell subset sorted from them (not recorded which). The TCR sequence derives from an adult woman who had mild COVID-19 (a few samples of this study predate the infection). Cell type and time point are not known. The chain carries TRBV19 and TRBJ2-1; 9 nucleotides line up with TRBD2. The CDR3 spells CASSIELKGLAAYNEQFF. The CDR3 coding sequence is TGTGCCAGTAGTATAGAGCTAAAGGGACTAGCCGCCTACAATGAGCAGTTCTTC.